The clone carrying this T cell receptor beta chain was found once. These data belong to a study of technical replicates of blood from a few donors. TCRdb keeps only in-frame clones here, not all; method: immunoSEQ multiplex PCR. Found here are tens of thousands of clones, more than 90% of them singletons; the top ten hold approximately 0.4%. The CDR3 totals 15 residues. Germline CDR1 reads MNHEY; CDR2 reads SMNVEV (reference sequence). Trimming at V came to 4 bases and at J to 4 bases, leaving 9 bases not matched to a gene. The sample taken for sequencing was T cells isolated from PBMCs. The origin of this receptor is a human donor in good health. Some clones in this sample may be carry-over from other donors' samples. The rearrangement links TRBV27 to TRBJ2-5; TRBD1 agrees at 7 bases. The CDR3 sequence: CASSSLTGSTETQYF. As DNA, the CDR3 is TGTGCCAGCAGTTCCCTGACAGGGAGTACAGAGACCCAGTACTTC.